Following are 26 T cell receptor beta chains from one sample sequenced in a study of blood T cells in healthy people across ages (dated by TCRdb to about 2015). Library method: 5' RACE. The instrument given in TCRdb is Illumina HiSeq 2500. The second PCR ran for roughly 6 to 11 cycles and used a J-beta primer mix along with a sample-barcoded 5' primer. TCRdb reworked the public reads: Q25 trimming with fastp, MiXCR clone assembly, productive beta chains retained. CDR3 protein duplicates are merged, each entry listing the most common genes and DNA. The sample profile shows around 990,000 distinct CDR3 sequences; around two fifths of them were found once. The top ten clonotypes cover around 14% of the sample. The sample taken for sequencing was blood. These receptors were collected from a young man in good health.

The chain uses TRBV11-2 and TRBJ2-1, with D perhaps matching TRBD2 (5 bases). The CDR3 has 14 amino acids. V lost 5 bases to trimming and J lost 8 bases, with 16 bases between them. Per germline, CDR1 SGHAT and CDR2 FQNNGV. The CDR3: CASSPRTFTDEQFF. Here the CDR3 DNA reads TGTGCCAGCAGCCCTCGGACTTTTACGGATGAGCAGTTCTTC.

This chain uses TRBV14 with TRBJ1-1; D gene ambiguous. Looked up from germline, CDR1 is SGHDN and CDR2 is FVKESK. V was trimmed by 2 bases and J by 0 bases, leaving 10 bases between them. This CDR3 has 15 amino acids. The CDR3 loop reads CASSQYRDLNTEAFF. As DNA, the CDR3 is TGTGCCAGCAGCCAATACCGGGATCTGAACACTGAAGCTTTCTTT. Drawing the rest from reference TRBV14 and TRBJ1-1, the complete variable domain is EAGVTQFPSHSVIEKGQTVTLRCDPISGHDNLYWYRRVMGKEIKFLLHFVKESKQDESGMPNNRFLAERTGGTYSTLKVQPAELEDSGVYFCASSQYRDLNTEAFFGQGTRLTVV.

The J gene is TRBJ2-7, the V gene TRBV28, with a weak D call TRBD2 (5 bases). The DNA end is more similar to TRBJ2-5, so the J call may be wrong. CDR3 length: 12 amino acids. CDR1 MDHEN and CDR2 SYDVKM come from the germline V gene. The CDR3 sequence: CTTQIGEETQYF. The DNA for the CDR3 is TGTACCACCCAAATCGGGGAAGAGACCCAGTACTTC.

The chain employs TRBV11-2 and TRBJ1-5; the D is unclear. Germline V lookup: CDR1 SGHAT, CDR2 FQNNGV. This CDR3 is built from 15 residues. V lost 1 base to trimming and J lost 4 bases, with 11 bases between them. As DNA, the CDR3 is TGTGCCAGCAGCTTAGGGGTCGGATTAAATCAGCCCCAGCATTTT. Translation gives CASSLGVGLNQPQHF.

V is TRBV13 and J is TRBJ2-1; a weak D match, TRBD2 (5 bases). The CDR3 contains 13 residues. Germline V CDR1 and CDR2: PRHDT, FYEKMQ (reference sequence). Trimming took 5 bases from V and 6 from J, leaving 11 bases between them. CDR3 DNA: TGTGCCAGCAGCATAACTAGTAGCAATGAGCAGTTCTTC. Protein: CASSITSSNEQFF.

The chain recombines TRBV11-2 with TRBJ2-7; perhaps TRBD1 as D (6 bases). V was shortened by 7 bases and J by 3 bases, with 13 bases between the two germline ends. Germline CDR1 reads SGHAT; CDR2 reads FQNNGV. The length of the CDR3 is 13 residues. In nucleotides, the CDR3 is TGTGCCAGCACTAAAGACAGGAACTACGAGCAGTACTTC. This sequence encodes CASTKDRNYEQYF.

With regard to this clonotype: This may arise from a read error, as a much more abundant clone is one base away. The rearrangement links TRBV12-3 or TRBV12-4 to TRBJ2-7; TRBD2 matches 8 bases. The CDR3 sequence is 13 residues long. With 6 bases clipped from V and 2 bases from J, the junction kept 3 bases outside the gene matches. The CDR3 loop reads CASRRAGAYEQYF. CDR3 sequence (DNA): TGTGCCAGCAGACGAGCGGGGGCCTACGAGCAGTACTTC.

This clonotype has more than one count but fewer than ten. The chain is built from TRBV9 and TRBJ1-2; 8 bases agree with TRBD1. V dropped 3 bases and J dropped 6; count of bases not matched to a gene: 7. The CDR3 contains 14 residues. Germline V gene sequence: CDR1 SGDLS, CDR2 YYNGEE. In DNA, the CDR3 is TGTGCCAGCAGCGCCGGGATACAGGGGGATGGCTACACCTTC. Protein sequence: CASSAGIQGDGYTF.

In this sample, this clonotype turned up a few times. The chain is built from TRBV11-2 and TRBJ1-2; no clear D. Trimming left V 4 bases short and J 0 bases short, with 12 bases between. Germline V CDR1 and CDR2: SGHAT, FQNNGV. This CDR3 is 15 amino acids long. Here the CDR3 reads CASSSIGHPNYGYTF. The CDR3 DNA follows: TGTGCCAGCAGCTCTATAGGTCACCCTAACTATGGCTACACCTTC. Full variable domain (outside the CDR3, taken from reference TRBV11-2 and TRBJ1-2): EAGVAQSPRYKIIEKRQSVAFWCNPISGHATLYWYQQILGQGPKLLIQFQNNGVVDDSQLPKDRFSAERLKGVDSTLKIQPAKLEDSAVYLCASSSIGHPNYGYTFGSGTRLTVV.

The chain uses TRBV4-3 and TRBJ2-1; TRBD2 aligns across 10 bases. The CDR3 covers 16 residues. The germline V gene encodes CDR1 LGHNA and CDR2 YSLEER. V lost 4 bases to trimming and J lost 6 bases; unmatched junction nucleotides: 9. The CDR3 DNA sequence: TGCGCCAGCAGCCCATCTCATAGCGGGGGGTCCAATGAGCAGTTCTTC. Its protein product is CASSPSHSGGSNEQFF.

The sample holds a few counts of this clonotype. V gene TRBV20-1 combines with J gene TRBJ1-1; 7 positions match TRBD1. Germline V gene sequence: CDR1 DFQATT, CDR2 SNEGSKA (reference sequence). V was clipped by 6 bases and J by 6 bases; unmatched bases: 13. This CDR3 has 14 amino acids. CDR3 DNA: TGCAGTGCCAAGCTTACAGGGGATCGGGCTGAAGCTTTCTTT. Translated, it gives CSAKLTGDRAEAFF.

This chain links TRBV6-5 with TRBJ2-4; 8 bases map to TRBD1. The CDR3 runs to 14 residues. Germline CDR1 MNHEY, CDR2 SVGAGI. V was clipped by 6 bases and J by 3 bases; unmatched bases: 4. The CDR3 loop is CASSSTGDKNIQYF. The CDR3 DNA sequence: TGTGCCAGCAGCTCGACAGGGGACAAAAACATTCAGTACTTC.

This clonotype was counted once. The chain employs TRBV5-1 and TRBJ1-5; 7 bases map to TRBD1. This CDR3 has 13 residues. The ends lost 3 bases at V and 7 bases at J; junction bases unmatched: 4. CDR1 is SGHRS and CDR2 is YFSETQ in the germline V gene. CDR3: CASSSTGHQPQHF. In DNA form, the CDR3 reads TGCGCCAGCAGCTCGACAGGGCACCAGCCCCAGCATTTT.

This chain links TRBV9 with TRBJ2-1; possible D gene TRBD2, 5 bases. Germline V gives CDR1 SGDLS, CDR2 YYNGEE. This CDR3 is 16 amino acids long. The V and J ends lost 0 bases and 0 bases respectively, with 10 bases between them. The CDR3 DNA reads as TGTGCCAGCAGCGTAGGGGGAGCGAGCTCCTACAATGAGCAGTTCTTC. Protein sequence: CASSVGGASSYNEQFF.

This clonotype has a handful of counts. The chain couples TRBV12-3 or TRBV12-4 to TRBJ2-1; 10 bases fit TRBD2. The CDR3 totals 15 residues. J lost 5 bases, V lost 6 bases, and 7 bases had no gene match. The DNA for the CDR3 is TGTGCCAGCAGAGAACTAGCGGGGAGTCACAATGAGCAGTTCTTC. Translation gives CASRELAGSHNEQFF.

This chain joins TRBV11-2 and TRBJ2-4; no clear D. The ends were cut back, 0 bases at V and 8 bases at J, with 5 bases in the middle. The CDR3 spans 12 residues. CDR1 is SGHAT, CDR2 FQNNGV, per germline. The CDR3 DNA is TGTGCCAGCAGCTTAGATAGGGACATTCAGTACTTC. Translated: CASSLDRDIQYF. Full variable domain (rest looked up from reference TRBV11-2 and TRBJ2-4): EAGVAQSPRYKIIEKRQSVAFWCNPISGHATLYWYQQILGQGPKLLIQFQNNGVVDDSQLPKDRFSAERLKGVDSTLKIQPAKLEDSAVYLCASSLDRDIQYFGAGTRLSVL.

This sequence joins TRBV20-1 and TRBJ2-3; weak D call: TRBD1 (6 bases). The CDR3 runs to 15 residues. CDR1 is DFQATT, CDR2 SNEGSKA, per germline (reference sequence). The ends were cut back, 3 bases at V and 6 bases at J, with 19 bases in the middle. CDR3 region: CSASDFQGRGDTQYF. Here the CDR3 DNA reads TGCAGTGCTAGTGATTTCCAGGGGAGAGGGGATACGCAGTATTTT.

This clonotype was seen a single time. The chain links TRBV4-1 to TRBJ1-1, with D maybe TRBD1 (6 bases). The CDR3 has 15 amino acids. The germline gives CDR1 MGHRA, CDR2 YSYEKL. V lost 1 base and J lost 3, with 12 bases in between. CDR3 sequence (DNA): TGCGCCAGCAGCCAAGCGGGGGGCGCGGACACTGAAGCTTTCTTT. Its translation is CASSQAGGADTEAFF.

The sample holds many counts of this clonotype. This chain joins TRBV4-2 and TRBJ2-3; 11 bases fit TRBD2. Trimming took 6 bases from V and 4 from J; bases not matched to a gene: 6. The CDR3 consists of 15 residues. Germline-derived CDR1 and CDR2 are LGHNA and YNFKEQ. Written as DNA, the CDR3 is TGTGCCAGCAGTTTTCCGGGACTAGCGGCAGATACGCAGTATTTT. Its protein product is CASSFPGLAADTQYF.

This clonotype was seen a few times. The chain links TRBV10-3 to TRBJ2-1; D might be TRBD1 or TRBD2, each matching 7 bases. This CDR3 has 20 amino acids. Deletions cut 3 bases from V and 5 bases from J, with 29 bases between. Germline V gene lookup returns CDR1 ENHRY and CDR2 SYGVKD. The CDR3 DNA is TGTGCCATCAGTGACGTGGCAGGGGGATCGTTAGGGGGACTAAACAATGAGCAGTTCTTC. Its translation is CAISDVAGGSLGGLNNEQFF.

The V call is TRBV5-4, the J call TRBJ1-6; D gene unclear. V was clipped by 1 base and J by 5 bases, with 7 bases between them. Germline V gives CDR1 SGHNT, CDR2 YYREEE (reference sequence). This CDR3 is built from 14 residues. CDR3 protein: CASSLRVNNSPLHF. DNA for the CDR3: TGTGCCAGCAGCTTGCGGGTTAATAATTCACCCCTCCACTTT.

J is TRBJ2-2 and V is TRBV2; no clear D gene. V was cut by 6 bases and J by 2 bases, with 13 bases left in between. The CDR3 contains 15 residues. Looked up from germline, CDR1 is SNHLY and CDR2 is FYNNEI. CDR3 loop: CASSPRAPNTGELFF. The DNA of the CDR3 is TGTGCCAGCAGCCCTCGGGCACCAAACACCGGGGAGCTGTTTTTT.

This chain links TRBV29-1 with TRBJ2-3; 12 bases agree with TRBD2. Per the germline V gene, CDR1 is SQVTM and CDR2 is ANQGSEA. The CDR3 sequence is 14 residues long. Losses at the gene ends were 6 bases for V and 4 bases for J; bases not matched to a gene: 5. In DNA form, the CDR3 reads TGCAGCGTAACTAGCGGGGGGAGGGCAGATACGCAGTATTTT. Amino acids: CSVTSGGRADTQYF.

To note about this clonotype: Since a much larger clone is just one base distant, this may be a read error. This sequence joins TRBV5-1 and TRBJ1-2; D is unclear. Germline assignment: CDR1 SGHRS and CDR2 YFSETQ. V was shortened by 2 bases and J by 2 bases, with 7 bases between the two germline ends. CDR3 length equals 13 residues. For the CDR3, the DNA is TGCGCCAGCAGCTTCGGGTGCAACTATGGCTACACCTTC. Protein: CASSFGCNYGYTF.

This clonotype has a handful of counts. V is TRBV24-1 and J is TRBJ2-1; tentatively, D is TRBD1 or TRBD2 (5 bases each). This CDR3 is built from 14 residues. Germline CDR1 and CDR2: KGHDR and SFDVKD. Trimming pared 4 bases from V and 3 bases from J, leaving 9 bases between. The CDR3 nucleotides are TGTGCCACCAGTGAGGGGACCTACTACAATGAGCAGTTCTTC. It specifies CATSEGTYYNEQFF.

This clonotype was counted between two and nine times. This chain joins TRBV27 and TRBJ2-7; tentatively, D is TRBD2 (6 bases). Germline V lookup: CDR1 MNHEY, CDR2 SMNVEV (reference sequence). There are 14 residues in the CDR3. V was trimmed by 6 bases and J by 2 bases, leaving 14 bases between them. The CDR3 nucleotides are TGTGCCAGCAGCTTCCAGGAGGGCCCCTACGAGCAGTACTTC. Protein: CASSFQEGPYEQYF.